This record covers a single T cell receptor beta chain. This sample was included in a study of cytomegalovirus exposure and HLA in healthy donors. The germline CDR1 and CDR2 sequences are LGHNA and YNFKEQ. The CDR3 has 13 residues. The V and J ends lost 0 bases and 6 bases respectively, with 9 bases between them. Repertoires were generated with immunoSEQ multiplex PCR, while TCRdb's copy carries only in-frame clones and drops some. The sample lists roughly 65,000 clones; approximately 96% were seen once. The material sequenced was PBMCs. The TCR originated in a man younger than 35 in good health and CMV-seropositive. This chain joins TRBV4-2 and TRBJ2-7; TRBD1 is a possible D gene (5 bases). The CDR3 DNA is TGTGCCAGCAGCCAAGAGTACAGGCCCGAGCAGTACTTC. Translating it yields CASSQEYRPEQYF.